The present TCR beta chain was sequenced within a study of response to subunit inactivated influenza vaccine. TCRdb re-analysed the RT-PCR reads in MiXCR, keeping a single row per CDR3 protein. The sample shows approximately 530,000 distinct CDR3 sequences, approximately 7.1% of them seen only once. CDR3 size: 15 residues. Germline CDR1 is SGHDN and CDR2 is FVKESK. V dropped 1 base and J dropped 2 bases, with 9 bases sitting between them. Many counts were recorded for this clonotype. Its target is unknown. Study-wide results and caveats: Authors suggested seasonal influenza vaccinations each recruit few new T cells.

This receptor was identified in a man aged 50-75 years who received an inactivated influenza vaccine. This specimen was PBMCs from blood, taken around 25 months after vaccination. The V gene is TRBV14, the J gene TRBJ1-5; tentative D call: TRBD1 (6 bases). Written as DNA, the CDR3 is TGTGCCAGCAGCCAAGCGAGGACAGGCAATCAGCCCCAGCATTTT. Protein product: CASSQARTGNQPQHF. The complete variable domain, with remaining parts taken from reference TRBV14 and TRBJ1-5, reads EAGVTQFPSHSVIEKGQTVTLRCDPISGHDNLYWYRRVMGKEIKFLLHFVKESKQDESGMPNNRFLAERTGGTYSTLKVQPAELEDSGVYFCASSQARTGNQPQHFGDGTRLSIL.